This TCR beta chain originates from a study of T cell repertoires in cytomegalovirus infection. Study in general: Shared public TCR beta signatures pointed to both CMV infection and a matching HLA type. Study outcomes and limitations: Based on cumulative public TCR beta family frequency, carriers of CMV plus the relevant HLA were identified. Across the ex vivo response, the dominant clonotypes were HLA-C-restricted CMV-specific TCR beta clonotypes.

Concerning this clonotype: Its antigen is unidentified.

TCRdb itself ran the reads through MiXCR, one entry per CDR3 protein. The table lists about 180,000 distinct CDR3 sequences, about 17% of them singletons, with under 30% in the top ten. From germline, CDR1 is MGHDK and CDR2 SYGVNS. With 8 bases clipped from V and 7 bases from J, the junction kept 15 bases outside the gene matches. CDR3 length equals 16 residues. Sequences were obtained from CD8+ T cells from PBMCs. This clonotype was obtained from a human donor in good health (CMV status not recorded). Some clones in this sample may be carry-over from other donors' samples. This sequence joins TRBV25-1 and TRBJ2-2, with TRBD1 matching over 8 bases. CDR3 region: CASVSKDRDPVGELFF. CDR3 bases: TGTGCCAGCGTATCCAAGGACAGGGACCCGGTCGGGGAGCTGTTTTTT. Full variable domain (outside the CDR3, taken from reference TRBV25-1 and TRBJ2-2): EADIYQTPRYLVIGTGKKITLECSQTMGHDKMYWYQQDPGMELHLIHYSYGVNSTEKGDLSSESTVSRIRTEHFPLTLESARPSHTSQYLCASVSKDRDPVGELFFGEGSRLTVL.